These 9 T cell receptor beta chains originate from one sample sequenced in a study of blood T cells in healthy people across ages. A J-beta primer mix and a sample-barcoded 5' primer were used in a second PCR of about 6 to 12 cycles. Using its own MiXCR run on the 5' RACE reads, TCRdb lists one record per CDR3 protein. Of 910,000 or so distinct CDR3 sequences listed, 45% to 60% are singletons. Sequencing used blood. Receptor source: a woman in her fifties or sixties in good health.

This clonotype was detected many times. The gene calls are TRBV11-2 and TRBJ2-6, with a tentative D call TRBD1 (5 bases). Between the trimmed V and J ends, which lost 6 bases and 2 bases, there was a span of 8 bases. The CDR3 spans 14 residues. Germline V lookup: CDR1 SGHAT, CDR2 FQNNGV. CDR3 DNA: TGTGCCAGCAGTCCAGGGCCTGGGGCCAACGTCCTGACTTTC. It yields the protein CASSPGPGANVLTF.

The rearrangement joins TRBV4-1 to TRBJ2-4, with 7 bases aligning to TRBD1. Germline trimming cut 2 bases from V and 4 bases from J; bases unmatched to any gene: 8. This CDR3 has 16 residues. Looked up from germline, CDR1 is MGHRA and CDR2 is YSYEKL. This CDR3 is CASSQPNRGTKNIQYF. In nucleotides, the CDR3 is TGCGCCAGCAGCCAACCCAACAGGGGAACAAAAAACATTCAGTACTTC.

V and J are TRBV30 and TRBJ2-4; 7 bases are shared with TRBD1. The end of the DNA fits TRBJ2-7 better, so the J call may be wrong. Germline values: CDR1 GTSNPN, CDR2 SVGIG (reference sequence). The CDR3 length is 13 residues. CDR3 sequence (DNA): TGTGCCTGGAGTGGTTGGGACAGCTACGAGCAGTACTTC. The encoded protein is CAWSGWDSYEQYF.

This clonotype has just a few counts. This sequence joins TRBV5-1 and TRBJ2-5, with a weak D call TRBD2 (6 bases). V was cut by 4 bases and J by 3 bases, with 13 bases left in between. This CDR3 has 14 amino acids. Germline CDR1 and CDR2: SGHRS and YFSETQ. The CDR3 region is CASSPGPGEETQYF. Written as DNA, the CDR3 is TGCGCCAGCAGCCCGGGACCGGGGGAAGAGACCCAGTACTTC.

The chain couples TRBV28 to TRBJ2-1; D is perhaps TRBD1 (6 bases). This CDR3 has 16 residues. CDR1 MDHEN and CDR2 SYDVKM come from the germline V gene. V was clipped by 5 bases and J by 2 bases, with 16 bases between them. In DNA, the CDR3 is TGTGCCAGCAGTAACCCAAGGCAGGGGACCTACAATGAGCAGTTCTTC. Translated: CASSNPRQGTYNEQFF. The complete variable domain, with remaining parts taken from reference TRBV28 and TRBJ2-1, reads DVKVTQSSRYLVKRTGEKVFLECVQDMDHENMFWYRQDPGLGLRLIYFSYDVKMKEKGDIPEGYSVSREKKERFSLILESASTNQTSMYLCASSNPRQGTYNEQFFGPGTRLTVL.

The chain couples TRBV3-1 to TRBJ2-7; the D gene is possibly TRBD2 (6 bases). V gave up 3 bases and J gave up 1 base, with 13 bases separating them. The CDR3 consists of 15 residues. Germline lookup yields CDR1 LGHDT and CDR2 YNNKEL (reference sequence). The DNA for the CDR3 is TGTGCCAGCAGCCAGACTAGTACCCCATCCTACGAGCAGTACTTC. Its protein is CASSQTSTPSYEQYF.

The table lists this clonotype with a few counts. A much larger clone differs by one base, so this may be a read error. The genes are TRBV21-1 and TRBJ1-6; the DNA was not used to check the table's D call, TRBD1. TRBV21-1 is designated a pseudogene. The CDR3 has 22 amino acids. CDR3 DNA sequence: TGTGCCAGCAGCAAGGGAGTCGAGACCGGCAGCGCCCCTAATTTATATAATTCACCCCCCCACTTT. Amino acid sequence: CASSKGVETGSAPNLYNSPPHF.

The chain carries TRBV28 and TRBJ2-1; no clear D gene. Germline V gene sequence: CDR1 MDHEN, CDR2 SYDVKM. Trimming shortened V by 5 bases and J by 9 bases, and 11 bases separated the two germline ends. This CDR3 contains 12 residues. DNA of the CDR3: TGTGCCAGCAGTCCTCCAAGGCCTGAGCAGTTCTTC. This gives the protein CASSPPRPEQFF. Full variable domain (remainder filled in from reference TRBV28 and TRBJ2-1): DVKVTQSSRYLVKRTGEKVFLECVQDMDHENMFWYRQDPGLGLRLIYFSYDVKMKEKGDIPEGYSVSREKKERFSLILESASTNQTSMYLCASSPPRPEQFFGPGTRLTVL.

The CDR3 sequence is CASSPGLAGVGDEQFF. For the CDR3, the DNA is TGTGCCAGCAGCCCGGGACTAGCGGGAGTAGGCGATGAGCAGTTCTTC. This rearrangement joins TRBV7-9 to TRBJ2-1, with TRBD2 matching over 14 bases. CDR3 size: 16 residues. V was pared by 5 bases and J by 8 bases, with 8 bases of the junction left unmatched. CDR1 and CDR2 (germline): SEHNR, FQNEAQ (reference sequence). The full variable domain, with the rest looked up from reference TRBV7-9 and TRBJ2-1, is DTGVSQNPRHKITKRGQNVTFRCDPISEHNRLYWYRQTLGQGPEFLTYFQNEAQLEKSRLLSDRFSAERPKGSFSTLEIQRTEQGDSAMYLCASSPGLAGVGDEQFFGPGTRLTVL.